The source of this T cell receptor (beta chain) is a study of cytomegalovirus exposure and HLA in healthy donors. Study overall: In terms of ancestry, the Caucasian-associated cluster contained about four fifths of the roughly 360 genotyped donors. General study results and limits: In a later analysis, common viral pathogens appeared linked to several of the most significant clusters.

60 Vbeta and 13 Jbeta primers were used in PCR. This table comes from immunoSEQ multiplex PCR, and its TCRdb copy is limited to in-frame clones, with some not included. The sample yields roughly 100,000 clones, roughly 79% seen once. Germline values: CDR1 LNHDA, CDR2 SQIVND (reference sequence). This CDR3 spans 12 amino acids. With V trimmed by 9 bases and J by 1 base, 1 base remained unmatched. As for this clone: The antigen is not known.

This TCR derives from a male donor in good health and CMV-seronegative. What was sequenced was PBMCs. V and J are TRBV19 and TRBJ2-5; 8 nucleotides line up with TRBD1. CDR3 coding DNA: TGTGCCAGCGGACAGGGCCAAGAGACCCAGTACTTC. Translated, it gives CASGQGQETQYF. Full variable domain (outside the CDR3, taken from reference TRBV19 and TRBJ2-5): DGGITQSPKYLFRKEGQNVTLSCEQNLNHDAMYWYRQDPGQGLRLIYYSQIVNDFQKGDIAEGYSVSREKKESFPLTVTSAQKNPTAFYLCASGQGQETQYFGPGTRLLVL.